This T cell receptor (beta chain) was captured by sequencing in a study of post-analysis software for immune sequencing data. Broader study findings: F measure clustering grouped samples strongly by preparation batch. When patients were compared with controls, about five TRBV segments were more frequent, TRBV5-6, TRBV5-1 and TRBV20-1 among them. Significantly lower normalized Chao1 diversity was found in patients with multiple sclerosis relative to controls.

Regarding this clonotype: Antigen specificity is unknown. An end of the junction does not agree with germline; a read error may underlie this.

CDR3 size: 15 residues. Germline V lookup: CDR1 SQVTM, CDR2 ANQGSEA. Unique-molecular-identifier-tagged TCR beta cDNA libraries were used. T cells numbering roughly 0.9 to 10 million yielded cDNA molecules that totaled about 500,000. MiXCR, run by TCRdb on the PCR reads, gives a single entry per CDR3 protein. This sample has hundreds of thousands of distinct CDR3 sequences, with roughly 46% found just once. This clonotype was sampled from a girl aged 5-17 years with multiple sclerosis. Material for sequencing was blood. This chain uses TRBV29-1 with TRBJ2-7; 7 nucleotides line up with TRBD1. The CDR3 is CCVEDPRDSSYEQYF. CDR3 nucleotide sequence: TGCTGCGTTGAAGATCCTCGGGACAGCTCCTACGAGCAGTACTTC.